This is a list of T cell receptor beta chains from one sample in a study of T cell responses to AZD1222 COVID-19 vaccine. The table came from immunoSEQ multiplex PCR; TCRdb's copy has only in-frame clones and leaves some out. The sample includes under 60,000 clones, about 89% of them seen just once. The source material was peripheral blood, sampled 28 days after the second AZD1222 dose. The source of these receptors is an adult who received the AZD1222 COVID-19 vaccine. The CDR3 runs from the conserved cysteine through the conserved F or W. Fields, in order: CDR3 protein, CDR3 DNA, J gene, V gene, D gene, clone size. A D gene is named only where the DNA matches it firmly. Expanded clones are given a class, and other clones once, few, many or no size at all.

CDR3: CASSRSGVNTEAFF
DNA: TGTGCCAGCAGCCGGTCGGGGGTGAACACTGAAGCTTTCTTT
J: TRBJ1-1
V: TRBV11-2
D: -
size: -

CDR3: CASRLVQGGEQYF
DNA: TGTGCCAGCAGACTCGTACAGGGAGGCGAGCAGTACTTC
J: TRBJ2-7
V: TRBV12-3/TRBV12-4
D: -
size: -

CDR3: CASSDMTGAYTEAFF
DNA: TGTGCCAGCAGTGACATGACAGGGGCGTACACTGAAGCTTTCTTT
J: TRBJ1-1
V: TRBV25-1
D: TRBD1
size: -

CDR3: CASSFETGLAGGLHEQYF
DNA: TGTGCCAGCAGCTTCGAAACCGGACTAGCGGGAGGACTACACGAGCAGTACTTC
J: TRBJ2-7
V: TRBV7-8
D: TRBD2
size: -

CDR3: CASSQDKRASHNEQFF
DNA: TGTGCCAGCAGCCAAGATAAGAGAGCTTCCCACAATGAGCAGTTCTTC
J: TRBJ2-1
V: TRBV4-2
D: -
size: -

CDR3: CASSIDRDTEAFF
DNA: TGTGCCAGTAGTATAGACAGAGACACTGAAGCTTTCTTT
J: TRBJ1-1
V: TRBV19
D: -
size: -

CDR3: CASGLGPLKAFF
DNA: TGTGCCAGCGGGCTAGGACCGCTCAAAGCTTTCTTT
J: TRBJ1-1
V: TRBV7-9
D: -
size: -

CDR3: CASFRTTGELFF
DNA: TGTGCCAGCTTTAGGACGACCGGGGAGCTGTTTTTT
J: TRBJ2-2
V: TRBV7-9
D: -
size: -

CDR3: CASSLREGGTEAFF
DNA: TGCGCCAGCAGCCTCAGGGAGGGGGGCACTGAAGCTTTCTTT
J: TRBJ1-1
V: TRBV5-1
D: -
size: -

CDR3: CASNRGDFAGNTIYF
DNA: TGTGCCAGCAACCGAGGGGATTTTGCTGGAAACACCATATATTTT
J: TRBJ1-3
V: TRBV6-6
D: -
size: -

CDR3: CASSPGTGVEQYF
DNA: TGTGCCAGCAGTCCCGGGACAGGGGTAGAGCAGTACTTC
J: TRBJ2-7
V: TRBV28
D: TRBD1
size: -

CDR3: CASSPGAFSGNTIYF
DNA: TGCGCCAGCAGCCCCGGAGCCTTCTCTGGAAACACCATATATTTT
J: TRBJ1-3
V: TRBV4-1
D: -
size: once

CDR3: CASSGQVNEKLFF
DNA: TGTGCCAGCAGTGGGCAGGTGAATGAAAAACTGTTTTTT
J: TRBJ1-4
V: TRBV28
D: -
size: -

CDR3: CASMGLGGSYEQYF
DNA: TGTGCCAGCATGGGCCTTGGAGGGTCCTACGAGCAGTACTTC
J: TRBJ2-7
V: TRBV27
D: -
size: once

CDR3: CASSQGGRGAATDTQYF
DNA: TGCGCCAGCAGCCAAGGAGGGCGGGGGGCGGCCACAGATACGCAGTATTTT
J: TRBJ2-3
V: TRBV4-1
D: TRBD2
size: -

CDR3: CASRGTGAFTEAFF
DNA: TGTGCCAGCAGGGGCACCGGGGCCTTCACTGAAGCTTTCTTT
J: TRBJ1-1
V: TRBV27
D: -
size: -

CDR3: CASRPLGGGIDTGELFF
DNA: TGCGCCAGCAGGCCGCTCGGCGGGGGGATTGACACCGGGGAGCTGTTTTTT
J: TRBJ2-2
V: TRBV5-1
D: TRBD2
size: -

CDR3: CASSSRGQGAEQYF
DNA: TGTGCCAGCAGCTCTCGGGGACAGGGGGCCGAGCAGTACTTC
J: TRBJ2-7
V: TRBV13
D: TRBD1
size: -

CDR3: CASSYGVDFGELFF
DNA: TGTGCCAGCAGTTACGGGGTAGACTTCGGGGAGCTGTTTTTT
J: TRBJ2-2
V: TRBV6-5
D: -
size: few

CDR3: CASSLAKGGGEQYF
DNA: TGTGCCAGCAGCTTAGCCAAGGGGGGCGGCGAGCAGTACTTC
J: TRBJ2-7
V: TRBV13
D: -
size: -

CDR3: CASRSRGQGSYGYTF
DNA: TGTGCCAGCAGGAGCCGTGGACAGGGGAGCTATGGCTACACCTTC
J: TRBJ1-2
V: TRBV6-5
D: TRBD1
size: -

CDR3: CASSGGNSPLHF
DNA: TGTGCCAGCAGCGGAGGAAATTCACCCCTCCACTTT
J: TRBJ1-6
V: TRBV7-8
D: -
size: -

CDR3: CATSRYNEQFF
DNA: TGTGCCACCAGCAGGTACAATGAGCAGTTCTTC
J: TRBJ2-1
V: TRBV24-1
D: -
size: -

CDR3: CASSPPGYGYTF
DNA: TGTGCCAGCAGCCCTCCAGGTTATGGCTACACCTTC
J: TRBJ1-2
V: TRBV7-9
D: -
size: -

CDR3: CASSQERGQPQHF
DNA: TGCGCCAGCAGCCAAGAAAGGGGTCAGCCCCAGCATTTT
J: TRBJ1-5
V: TRBV4-1
D: -
size: -

CDR3: CASSLRGGYGYTF
DNA: TGTGCCAGCAGCCTACGGGGCGGGTATGGCTACACCTTC
J: TRBJ1-2
V: TRBV13
D: -
size: -

CDR3: CAPWDRGNLEQYF
DNA: TGTGCCCCCTGGGACAGGGGGAACCTCGAGCAGTACTTC
J: TRBJ2-7
V: TRBV24-1
D: TRBD1
size: -

CDR3: CASSLNSGPSTDTQYF
DNA: TGTGCCAGCAGTTTAAACAGCGGGCCTAGCACAGATACGCAGTATTTT
J: TRBJ2-3
V: TRBV28
D: -
size: -

CDR3: CASSLSRGGPQYF
DNA: TGTGCCAGCAGTTTATCCAGGGGGGGGCCCCAGTACTTC
J: TRBJ2-5
V: TRBV27
D: -
size: once

CDR3: CASSLGQGRTYNEQFF
DNA: TGCGCCAGCAGCTTGGGACAGGGGCGTACGTACAATGAGCAGTTCTTC
J: TRBJ2-1
V: TRBV5-1
D: TRBD1
size: -

CDR3: CASSPPNSGVEELFF
DNA: TGTGCCAGCTCACCACCTAATAGCGGGGTTGAGGAGCTGTTTTTT
J: TRBJ2-2
V: TRBV18
D: TRBD2
size: few

CDR3: CASSSGQGAHDEQFF
DNA: TGTGCCAGCAGTTCGGGACAGGGGGCGCATGATGAGCAGTTCTTC
J: TRBJ2-1
V: TRBV6-5
D: TRBD1
size: -

CDR3: CASREYGGVPHNEQFF
DNA: TGTGCCAGTCGCGAGTACGGAGGGGTTCCCCACAATGAGCAGTTCTTC
J: TRBJ2-1
V: TRBV19
D: -
size: -

CDR3: CASSRSGSEETQYF
DNA: TGTGCCAGCAGCCGTAGCGGGAGTGAAGAGACCCAGTACTTC
J: TRBJ2-5
V: TRBV5-4
D: TRBD2
size: -

CDR3: CASSRIYTSGRPNEQFF
DNA: TGTGCCAGCAGTAGGATTTATACGAGCGGGAGGCCCAATGAGCAGTTCTTC
J: TRBJ2-1
V: TRBV27
D: TRBD2
size: -

CDR3: CSVEGEARAQYF
DNA: TGCAGCGTTGAGGGCGAAGCGAGGGCCCAGTACTTC
J: TRBJ2-5
V: TRBV29-1
D: -
size: -

CDR3: CASRRLGGGNQPQHF
DNA: TGTGCCAGTAGAAGGTTGGGAGGAGGCAATCAGCCCCAGCATTTT
J: TRBJ1-5
V: TRBV19
D: -
size: -

CDR3: CASSLGNSPLHF
DNA: TGTGCCAGCAGTTTAGGGAATTCACCCCTCCACTTT
J: TRBJ1-6
V: TRBV12-3/TRBV12-4
D: -
size: -

CDR3: CASSQEFAGRRAGNTIYF
DNA: TGCGCCAGCAGCCAAGAGTTCGCGGGGAGGAGGGCTGGAAACACCATATATTTT
J: TRBJ1-3
V: TRBV4-1
D: -
size: -

CDR3: CASSQDPTGIGSPLHF
DNA: TGCGCCAGCAGCCAAGATCCGACAGGGATAGGATCACCCCTCCACTTT
J: TRBJ1-6
V: TRBV4-1
D: TRBD1
size: -

CDR3: CASSLPKNPGGGTGRSYEQYF
DNA: TGTGCCAGCAGCCTGCCTAAAAATCCGGGTGGTGGGACAGGGCGTTCCTACGAGCAGTACTTC
J: TRBJ2-7
V: TRBV7-6
D: TRBD1
size: -

CDR3: CASRRTGQGPTRTGELFF
DNA: TGTGCCAGCAGACGGACGGGACAGGGACCGACACGCACCGGGGAGCTGTTTTTT
J: TRBJ2-2
V: TRBV2
D: TRBD1
size: once

CDR3: CATRGGVGDTQYF
DNA: TGTGCCACTAGGGGAGGCGTAGGGGATACGCAGTATTTT
J: TRBJ2-3
V: TRBV24-1
D: -
size: -

CDR3: CASSLHGVSAGAGLETQYF
DNA: TGTGCCAGCAGCTTACATGGTGTTAGTGCGGGAGCGGGTTTAGAGACCCAGTACTTC
J: TRBJ2-5
V: TRBV7-3
D: TRBD2
size: -

CDR3: CASSPYQGDRDATQYF
DNA: TGTGCCAGCTCACCATATCAGGGAGACAGAGATGCGACCCAGTACTTC
J: TRBJ2-5
V: TRBV18
D: -
size: -

CDR3: CASTQTGYSSPLHF
DNA: TGTGCCAGCACTCAGACAGGGTATAGTTCACCCCTCCACTTT
J: TRBJ1-6
V: TRBV27
D: TRBD1
size: -

CDR3: CASSFTDTQYF
DNA: TGCGCCAGCAGCTTCACAGATACGCAGTATTTT
J: TRBJ2-3
V: TRBV5-1
D: -
size: -

CDR3: CASSEARGGHEQYF
DNA: TGTGCCAGCAGTGAAGCGAGGGGAGGCCACGAGCAGTACTTC
J: TRBJ2-7
V: TRBV25-1
D: -
size: few

CDR3: CASSVHGGLGNTIYF
DNA: TGTGCCAGCAGTGTTCACGGGGGGTTAGGAAACACCATATATTTT
J: TRBJ1-3
V: TRBV25-1
D: -
size: -

CDR3: CASSRAEARYGYTF
DNA: TGTGCCAGTAGTAGGGCGGAGGCTCGCTATGGCTACACCTTC
J: TRBJ1-2
V: TRBV19
D: -
size: -

CDR3: CASQGQGNFLNEQFF
DNA: TGTGCCAGCCAGGGACAGGGCAACTTCTTGAATGAGCAGTTCTTC
J: TRBJ2-1
V: TRBV6-5
D: TRBD1
size: -

CDR3: CASKGQGVYEQYF
DNA: TGTGCCAGCAAAGGGCAGGGAGTCTACGAGCAGTACTTC
J: TRBJ2-7
V: TRBV13
D: -
size: -

CDR3: CASSRSGRSYEQYF
DNA: TGTGCCAGCAGTCGTAGCGGGAGAAGCTACGAGCAGTACTTC
J: TRBJ2-7
V: TRBV28
D: TRBD2
size: -

CDR3: CASSPDSTNSPLHF
DNA: TGTGCCAGCAGCCCCGACAGCACTAATTCACCCCTCCACTTT
J: TRBJ1-6
V: TRBV5-4
D: -
size: -

CDR3: CASSPRVESNQPQHF
DNA: TGTGCCAGCTCACCACGGGTCGAAAGCAATCAGCCCCAGCATTTT
J: TRBJ1-5
V: TRBV18
D: -
size: -

CDR3: CASSESRGNGYTF
DNA: TGCGCCAGCAGTGAGTCGCGGGGGAATGGCTACACCTTC
J: TRBJ1-2
V: TRBV10-1
D: -
size: -

CDR3: CASRNNGDGYGYTF
DNA: TGTGCCAGTCGAAATAATGGGGATGGCTATGGCTACACCTTC
J: TRBJ1-2
V: TRBV19
D: -
size: -